Listed here is a single T cell receptor (beta chain). Sequencing used immunoSEQ multiplex PCR; TCRdb keeps in-frame clones, though not all of them. The sample consists of about 89,000 clones, approximately 91% of them appearing once. These data belong to a study of OX40 agonist ivuxolimab in advanced cancers. With V trimmed by 4 bases and J by 5 bases, 9 bases remained unmatched. This CDR3 spans 16 amino acids. The germline CDR1 and CDR2 sequences are MGHRA and YSYEKL. Source: CD4+ or CD8+ T cells sorted from blood, taken in a trial of the OX40 agonist ivuxolimab. The source is an adult with an advanced solid tumor such as melanoma, head and neck, liver or kidney cancer. The chain is built from TRBV4-1 and TRBJ1-4, with 8 positions matching TRBD1. The CDR3 here is CASSRATGGINEKLFF. CDR3 nucleotide sequence: TGCGCCAGCAGCCGCGCTACAGGGGGAATAAATGAAAAACTGTTTTTT.